Sequencing of this T cell receptor (beta chain) was carried out in a study of T cell repertoires in cytomegalovirus infection. Details on this clonotype: Antigen: not known.

Germline assignment: CDR1 MNHEY and CDR2 SVGEGT. This CDR3 has 14 amino acids. V lost 8 bases, J lost 2 bases, and 13 bases lay in between. One entry per CDR3 protein, called by TCRdb with MiXCR from the reads. Of approximately 500,000 distinct CDR3 sequences in the sample, about 33% were seen once. The material sequenced was cultured PBMCs, taken from culture after CMV antigen stimulation. The TCR originated in a human donor in good health (CMV status not recorded). Some clones in this sample may be carry-over from other donors' samples. V and J are TRBV6-2 or TRBV6-3 and TRBJ1-5; tentatively, D is TRBD1 (5 bases). The CDR3 nucleotides are TGTGCCAGCCGACGGGACGGGGGCAATCAGCCCCAGCATTTT. Its protein product is CASRRDGGNQPQHF.